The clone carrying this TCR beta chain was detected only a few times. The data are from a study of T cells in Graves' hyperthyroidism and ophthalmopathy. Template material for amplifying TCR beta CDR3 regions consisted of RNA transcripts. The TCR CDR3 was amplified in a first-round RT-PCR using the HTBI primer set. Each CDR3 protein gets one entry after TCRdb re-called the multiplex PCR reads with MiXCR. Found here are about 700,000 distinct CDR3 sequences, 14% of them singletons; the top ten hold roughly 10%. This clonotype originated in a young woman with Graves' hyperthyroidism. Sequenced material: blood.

Here the CDR3 reads CASSESNSPLHF. CDR3 bases: TGTGCCAGCAGTGAATCTAATTCACCCCTCCACTTT. The chain carries TRBV28 and TRBJ1-6; no reliable D call. Germline V gene sequence: CDR1 MDHEN, CDR2 SYDVKM. Trimming removed 5 bases from V and 6 bases from J, with 5 bases in between. The CDR3 has 12 amino acids.